The rows below give T cell receptor beta chains drawn from one sample of a study of radiation and T cells in renal cell carcinoma. Sequencing used immunoSEQ multiplex PCR; TCRdb keeps in-frame clones, though not all of them. The data show over 85,000 clones, around four fifths seen once. Specimen: blood, collected from a patient whose treatment included radiotherapy and nephrectomy. The receptor set was obtained from a man in his fifties with renal cell carcinoma. The CDR3 runs from the conserved cysteine through the conserved F or W. A D gene is named only where the DNA matches it firmly. Some rows have no size entry. The others give once, few or many, or a class for an expanded clone.

V gene	J gene	D gene	clone size	CDR3 DNA	CDR3 protein
TRBV27	TRBJ1-4	NA	NA	TGTGCCAGCAGTCTCCTCCAAAATGAAAAACTGTTTTTT	CASSLLQNEKLFF
TRBV27	TRBJ2-3	TRBD2	NA	TGTGCCAGCAGTTGGGGACTAGCGGGGGTTAGCACAGATACGCAGTATTTT	CASSWGLAGVSTDTQYF
TRBV10-3	TRBJ2-5	NA	NA	TGTGCCATCAGTGAGAGGCTACAAGAGACCCAGTACTTC	CAISERLQETQYF
TRBV7-9	TRBJ2-3	NA	NA	TGTGCCAGCACCCCGGTTTCAGGGCCTTTTTTCACAGATACGCAGTATTTT	CASTPVSGPFFTDTQYF
TRBV4-1	TRBJ1-1	NA	NA	TGCGCCAGCAGCCGGACACCTAACGGAGGGGACCAGCCTGAAGCTTTCTTT	CASSRTPNGGDQPEAFF
TRBV27	TRBJ1-1	NA	NA	TGTGCCAGCAGTTTAAATCGGTTGGGCAACACTGAAGCTTTCTTT	CASSLNRLGNTEAFF
TRBV19	TRBJ1-1	NA	NA	TGTGCCAGTAGTATAGCCGACAGGCGCACTGAAGCTTTCTTT	CASSIADRRTEAFF
TRBV6-5	TRBJ2-1	TRBD2	NA	TGTGCCAGCAGTTATCCCTACGGGGGGTCCTACAATGAGCAGTTCTTC	CASSYPYGGSYNEQFF
TRBV2	TRBJ1-5	TRBD1	NA	TGTGCCAGCACGATGGATAGACAGGGGGCACAGCCCCAGCATTTT	CASTMDRQGAQPQHF
TRBV5-1	TRBJ2-3	NA	NA	TGCGCCAGCAAGCTGCTAGCGACGGTGCAAGATACGCAGTATTTT	CASKLLATVQDTQYF
TRBV28	TRBJ2-7	NA	NA	TGTGCCAGCAGTACGACAAGGACCGAGCAGTACTTC	CASSTTRTEQYF
TRBV5-1	TRBJ2-3	NA	once	TGCGCCAGCAGCCCCGGACAGACCACAGATACGCAGTATTTT	CASSPGQTTDTQYF
TRBV4-1	TRBJ2-1	TRBD2	NA	TGCGCCAGCAGCCAAGAACGGACTAGCGGCGAGCAGTTCTTC	CASSQERTSGEQFF
TRBV7-9	TRBJ2-1	TRBD2	NA	TGTGCCAGCACCGGGGGGGGCGATGAGCAGTTCTTC	CASTGGGDEQFF
TRBV30	TRBJ2-7	NA	NA	TGTGCCTGGGCAAAGGGGGTCCACGAGCAGTACTTC	CAWAKGVHEQYF
TRBV18	TRBJ2-5	NA	once	TGTGCCAGCTCGGACTCCGGACAGCGGGTACTTCAAGAGACCCAGTACTTC	CASSDSGQRVLQETQYF
TRBV18	TRBJ2-7	TRBD1	NA	TGTGCCAGCTCACCATTTCCCCCCCCGGGACAGGGCTACGAGCAGTACTTC	CASSPFPPPGQGYEQYF
TRBV10-3	TRBJ2-7	TRBD2	NA	TGTGCCATCAGTCCCCCGACTAGCGGGGCCAACTCCTACGAGCAGTACTTC	CAISPPTSGANSYEQYF
TRBV18	TRBJ2-7	TRBD1	few	TGTGCCAGCGCCTCCACAGGGGACGGCGAGCAGTACTTC	CASASTGDGEQYF
TRBV2	TRBJ1-1	TRBD1	NA	TGTGCCAGCAGTGAGGGGAGGGGGCGCATCGCTTTCTTT	CASSEGRGRIAFF
TRBV7-6	TRBJ1-2	NA	NA	TGTGCCAGCAGCCTCGGGACCGGCTTCTATGGCTACACCTTC	CASSLGTGFYGYTF
TRBV7-2	TRBJ2-7	TRBD2	NA	TGTGCCAGCAGCTCCCGGGAGGACTCCTACGAGCAGTACTTC	CASSSREDSYEQYF
TRBV5-5	TRBJ2-6	NA	NA	TGTGCCAGCAGCAGGAACAGGGTCGGGGCCAACGTCCTGACTTTC	CASSRNRVGANVLTF
TRBV19	TRBJ2-3	TRBD1	NA	TGTGCCAGTAGTATAACCCAAGAGGGGGCCAGCACAGATACGCAGTATTTT	CASSITQEGASTDTQYF
TRBV30	TRBJ1-2	NA	NA	TGTGCCTGGAACCGACAGTACTATGGCTACACCTTC	CAWNRQYYGYTF
TRBV4-3	TRBJ1-2	TRBD1	once	TGCGCCAGCAGCCAAGGGTTTGCGGCACAGGGGGGCTACACCTTC	CASSQGFAAQGGYTF
TRBV20-1	TRBJ2-5	NA	NA	TGCAGTGCTAGATCAAAAGAGACCCAGTACTTC	CSARSKETQYF
TRBV5-1	TRBJ1-1	NA	NA	TGCGCCAGCAGTATGATGGGGGCTGGTATGAACACTGAAGCTTTCTTT	CASSMMGAGMNTEAFF
TRBV30	TRBJ1-5	NA	NA	TGTGCCTGGAGTGCGGGGAGTCGCGCCCAGCCCCAGCATTTT	CAWSAGSRAQPQHF
TRBV7-2	TRBJ2-7	NA	NA	TGTGCCAGCAGCTCCAGGGACGGAGCCTACGAGCAGTACTTC	CASSSRDGAYEQYF
TRBV2	TRBJ2-1	TRBD2	once	TGTGCCAGCAGGGAGACTAGCGGCTATTACAATGAGCAGTTCTTC	CASRETSGYYNEQFF
TRBV7-2	TRBJ2-6	NA	NA	TGTGCCAGCAGCTTAACCAGATCTGGGGCCAACGTCCTGACTTTC	CASSLTRSGANVLTF
TRBV12-5	TRBJ2-4	NA	NA	TGTGCTAGTGGTTTGGAGGTCGGGCCTAGGTACTTC	CASGLEVGPRYF
TRBV2	TRBJ2-4	NA	NA	TGTGCCAGCAGTGTGGAACAGGGAAAAAACATTCAGTACTTC	CASSVEQGKNIQYF
TRBV11-2	TRBJ1-1	NA	NA	TGTGCCAGCAGGACCGACGAACTCGCTGAAGCTTTCTTT	CASRTDELAEAFF
TRBV2	TRBJ1-3	NA	NA	TGTGCCAGCAGTGAAGAAATGAGTAGCTCTGGAAACACCATATATTTT	CASSEEMSSSGNTIYF
TRBV6-1	TRBJ1-5	NA	few	TGTGCCAGCAGGGACAGTAGCAATCAGCCCCAGCATTTT	CASRDSSNQPQHF
TRBV5-1	TRBJ2-5	TRBD2	NA	TGCGCCAGCAGCTTGGGGACTAGCGGAGAAGAGACCCAGTACTTC	CASSLGTSGEETQYF
TRBV27	TRBJ2-7	NA	NA	TGTGCCAGCAGCTTGAGGGCAGGGTGGCACGAGCAGTACTTC	CASSLRAGWHEQYF
TRBV7-6	TRBJ2-7	NA	NA	TGTGCCAGCAGCCCAACCGGGGCAGGTAGAAACGAGCAGTACTTC	CASSPTGAGRNEQYF
TRBV30	TRBJ1-3	NA	few	TGTGCCTGGAGCGGCGGCTCTGGAAACACCATATATTTT	CAWSGGSGNTIYF